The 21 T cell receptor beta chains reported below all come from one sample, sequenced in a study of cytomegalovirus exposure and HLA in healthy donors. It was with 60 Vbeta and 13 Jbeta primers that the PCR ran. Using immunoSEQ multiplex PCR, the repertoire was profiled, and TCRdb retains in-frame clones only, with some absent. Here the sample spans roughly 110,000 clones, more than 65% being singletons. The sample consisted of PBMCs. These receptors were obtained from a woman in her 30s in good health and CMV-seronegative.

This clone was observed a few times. The CDR3 DNA follows: TGTGCCAGCAGTTTCAGCTCCTACGAGCAGTACTTC. As protein: CASSFSSYEQYF. The chain couples TRBV27 to TRBJ2-7; D is ambiguous. The germline V gene encodes CDR1 MNHEY and CDR2 SMNVEV (reference sequence). The germline V and J ends were trimmed by 3 bases and 0 bases, with 3 bases remaining between them. The CDR3 spans 12 residues.

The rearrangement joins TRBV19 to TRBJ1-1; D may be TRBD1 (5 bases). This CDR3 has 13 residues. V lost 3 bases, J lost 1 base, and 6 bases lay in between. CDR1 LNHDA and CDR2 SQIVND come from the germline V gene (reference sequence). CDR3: CASSMGPNTEAFF. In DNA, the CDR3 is TGTGCCAGTAGTATGGGGCCGAACACTGAAGCTTTCTTT.

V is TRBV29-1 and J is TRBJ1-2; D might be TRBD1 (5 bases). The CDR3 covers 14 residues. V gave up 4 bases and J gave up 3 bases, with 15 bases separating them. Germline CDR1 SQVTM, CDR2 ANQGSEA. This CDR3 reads CSVGGVQADYGYTF. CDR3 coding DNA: TGCAGCGTTGGGGGGGTACAGGCCGACTATGGCTACACCTTC.

The CDR3 protein is CASSLAPKTIPETQYF. CDR3 in DNA: TGTGCCAGCTCACTAGCGCCCAAGACTATTCCCGAGACCCAGTACTTC. The chain combines TRBV18 with TRBJ2-5; a possible D gene is TRBD2 (5 bases). Trimming pared 4 bases from V and 5 bases from J, leaving 20 bases between. Germline assignment: CDR1 KGHSH and CDR2 LQKENI. This CDR3 contains 16 residues.

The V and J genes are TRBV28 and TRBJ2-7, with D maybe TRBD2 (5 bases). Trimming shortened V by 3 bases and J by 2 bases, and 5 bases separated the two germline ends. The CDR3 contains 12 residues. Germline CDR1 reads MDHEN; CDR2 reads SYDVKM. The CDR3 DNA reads TGTGCCAGCAGTTTCGGGACCTACGAGCAGTACTTC. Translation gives CASSFGTYEQYF.

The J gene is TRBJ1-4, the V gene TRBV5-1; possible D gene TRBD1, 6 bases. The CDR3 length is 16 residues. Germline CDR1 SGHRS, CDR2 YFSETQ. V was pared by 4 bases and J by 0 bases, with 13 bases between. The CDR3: CASSPGQHATNEKLFF. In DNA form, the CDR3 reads TGCGCCAGCAGCCCCGGACAGCACGCAACTAATGAAAAACTGTTTTTT.

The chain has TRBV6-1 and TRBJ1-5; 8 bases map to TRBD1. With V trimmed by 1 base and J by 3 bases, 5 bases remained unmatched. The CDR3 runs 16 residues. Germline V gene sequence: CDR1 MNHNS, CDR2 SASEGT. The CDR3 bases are TGTGCCAGCAGTGAAGTGACAGGGGTTTTCAATCAGCCCCAGCATTTT. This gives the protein CASSEVTGVFNQPQHF.

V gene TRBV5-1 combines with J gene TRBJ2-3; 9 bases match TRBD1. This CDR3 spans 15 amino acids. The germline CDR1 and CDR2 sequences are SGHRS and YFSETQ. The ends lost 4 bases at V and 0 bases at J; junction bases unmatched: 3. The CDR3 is CASSAGQGSTDTQYF. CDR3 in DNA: TGCGCCAGCAGCGCCGGACAGGGGAGCACAGATACGCAGTATTTT.

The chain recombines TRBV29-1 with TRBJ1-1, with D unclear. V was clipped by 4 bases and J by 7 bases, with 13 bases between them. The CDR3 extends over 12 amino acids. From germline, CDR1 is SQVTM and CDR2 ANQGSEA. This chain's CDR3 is CSVVLTPREAFF. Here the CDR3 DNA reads TGCAGCGTTGTATTGACACCGCGTGAAGCTTTCTTT.

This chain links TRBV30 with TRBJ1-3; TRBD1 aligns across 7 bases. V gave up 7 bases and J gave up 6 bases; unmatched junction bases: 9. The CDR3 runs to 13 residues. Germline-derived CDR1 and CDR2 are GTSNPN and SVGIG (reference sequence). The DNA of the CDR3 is TGTGCCTACGAAAGGGGGCCGGCAAACACCATATATTTT. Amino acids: CAYERGPANTIYF.

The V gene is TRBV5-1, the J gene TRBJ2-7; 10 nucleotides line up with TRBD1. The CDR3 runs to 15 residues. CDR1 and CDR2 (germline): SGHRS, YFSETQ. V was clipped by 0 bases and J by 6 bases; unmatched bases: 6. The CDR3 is CASSLGQGALPEQYF. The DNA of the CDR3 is TGCGCCAGCAGCTTGGGACAGGGGGCGCTCCCCGAGCAGTACTTC.

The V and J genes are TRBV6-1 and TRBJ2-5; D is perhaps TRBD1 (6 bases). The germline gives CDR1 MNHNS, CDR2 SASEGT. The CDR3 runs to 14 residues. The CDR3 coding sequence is TGTGCTGGTCAATGGGGGCAGGTCGGGGAGACCCAGTACTTC. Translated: CAGQWGQVGETQYF.

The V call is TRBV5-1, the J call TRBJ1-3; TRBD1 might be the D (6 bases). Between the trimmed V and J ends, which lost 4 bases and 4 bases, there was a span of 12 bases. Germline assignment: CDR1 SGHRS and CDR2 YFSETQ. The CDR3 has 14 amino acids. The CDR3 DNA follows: TGCGCCAGCAGCATAACAGGGCAGGGAAACACCATATATTTT. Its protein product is CASSITGQGNTIYF.

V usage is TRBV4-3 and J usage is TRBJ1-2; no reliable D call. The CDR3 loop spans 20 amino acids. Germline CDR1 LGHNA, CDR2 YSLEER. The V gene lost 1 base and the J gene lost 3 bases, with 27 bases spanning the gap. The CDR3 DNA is TGCGCCAGCAGCCAAGCACACAACAATAATTTCCTCGGGGAGCACTATGGCTACACCTTC. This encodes CASSQAHNNNFLGEHYGYTF.

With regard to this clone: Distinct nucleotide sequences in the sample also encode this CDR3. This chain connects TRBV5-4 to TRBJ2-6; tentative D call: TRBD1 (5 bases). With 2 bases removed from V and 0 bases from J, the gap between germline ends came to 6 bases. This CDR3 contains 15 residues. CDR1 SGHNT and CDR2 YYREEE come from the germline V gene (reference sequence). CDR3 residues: CASSLDSSGANVLTF. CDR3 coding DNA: TGTGCCAGCAGCTTAGACAGCTCTGGGGCCAACGTCCTGACTTTC.

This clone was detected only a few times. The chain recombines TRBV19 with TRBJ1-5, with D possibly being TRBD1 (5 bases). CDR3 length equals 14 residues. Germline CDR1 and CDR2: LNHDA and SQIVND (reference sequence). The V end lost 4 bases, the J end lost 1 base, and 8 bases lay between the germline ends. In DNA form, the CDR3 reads TGTGCCAGTAGTAAGGGGATCAGCAATCAGCCCCAGCATTTT. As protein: CASSKGISNQPQHF.

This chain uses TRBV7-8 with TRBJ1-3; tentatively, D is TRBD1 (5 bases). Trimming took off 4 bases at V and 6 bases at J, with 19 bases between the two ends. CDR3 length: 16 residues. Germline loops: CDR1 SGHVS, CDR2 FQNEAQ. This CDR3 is CASSSRRTISENTIYF. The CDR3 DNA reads TGTGCCAGCAGCTCCAGGCGGACAATCTCCGAAAACACCATATATTTT.

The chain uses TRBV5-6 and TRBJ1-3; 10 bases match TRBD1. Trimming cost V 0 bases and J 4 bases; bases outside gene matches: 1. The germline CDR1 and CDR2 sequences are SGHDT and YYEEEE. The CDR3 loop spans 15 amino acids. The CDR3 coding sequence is TGTGCCAGCAGCTTGGTGGGACAGGGGGGAAACACCATATATTTT. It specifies CASSLVGQGGNTIYF.

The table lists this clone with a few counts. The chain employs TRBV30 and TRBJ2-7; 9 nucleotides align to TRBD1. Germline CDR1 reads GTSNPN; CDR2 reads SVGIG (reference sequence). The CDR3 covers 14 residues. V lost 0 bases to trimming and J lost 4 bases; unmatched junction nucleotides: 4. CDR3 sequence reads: CAWSVGTGRYEQYF. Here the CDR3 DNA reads TGTGCCTGGAGTGTGGGGACAGGGAGGTACGAGCAGTACTTC.

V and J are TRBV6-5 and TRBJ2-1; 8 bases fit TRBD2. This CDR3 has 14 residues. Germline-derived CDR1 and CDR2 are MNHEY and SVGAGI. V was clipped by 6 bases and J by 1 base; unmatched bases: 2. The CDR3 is CASRKRESYNEQFF. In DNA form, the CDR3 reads TGTGCCAGCAGGAAGCGGGAGTCCTACAATGAGCAGTTCTTC.

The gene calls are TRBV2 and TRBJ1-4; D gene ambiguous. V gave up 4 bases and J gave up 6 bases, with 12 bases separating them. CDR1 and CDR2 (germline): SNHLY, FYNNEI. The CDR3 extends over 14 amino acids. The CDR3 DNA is TGTGCCAGCAGTGTATGGGGAGCGGATGAAAAACTGTTTTTT. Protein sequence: CASSVWGADEKLFF.